This T cell receptor beta chain was documented in a study of blood T cell repertoires in COVID-19. Those enrolled, adults aged roughly 18 to 90 years, came from about two dozen US areas. Clinical histories supplied by participants themselves formed the basis of cohort assignment. Recovered participants had two consecutive negative NP/OP PCR tests, healthcare professional clearance, or symptom resolution. Methods used by the authors: For nucleated cells, counts were estimated from reference gene primer amplification. TCRdb's copy holds only in-frame clones and misses some; the assay was immunoSEQ multiplex PCR. V and J calls and clone size are copied from that table; D and trimming were computed from the DNA. Here the sample spans 250,000 to 350,000 clones, around 91% being singletons. The V segment lost 4 bases and the J segment 7 bases; nucleotides outside the gene matches: 16. The CDR3 contains 16 residues. Germline loops: CDR1 SGHRS, CDR2 YFSETQ.

The chain joins TRBV5-1 to TRBJ1-2, with TRBD1 matching 7 bases. This receptor was obtained from a young woman who had recovered from COVID-19. Sequencing was performed on PBMCs or T cells enriched from blood (not recorded which). The CDR3 nucleotides are TGCGCCAGCAGCCAAGGCGACAGGGTATATTTGGGTGGCTACACCTTC. Translating it yields CASSQGDRVYLGGYTF. Using reference TRBV5-1 and TRBJ1-2 for the parts outside the CDR3, the full variable domain is KAGVTQTPRYLIKTRGQQVTLSCSPISGHRSVSWYQQTPGQGLQFLFEYFSETQRNKGNFPGRFSGRQFSNSRSEMNVSTLELGDSALYLCASSQGDRVYLGGYTFGSGTRLTVV.